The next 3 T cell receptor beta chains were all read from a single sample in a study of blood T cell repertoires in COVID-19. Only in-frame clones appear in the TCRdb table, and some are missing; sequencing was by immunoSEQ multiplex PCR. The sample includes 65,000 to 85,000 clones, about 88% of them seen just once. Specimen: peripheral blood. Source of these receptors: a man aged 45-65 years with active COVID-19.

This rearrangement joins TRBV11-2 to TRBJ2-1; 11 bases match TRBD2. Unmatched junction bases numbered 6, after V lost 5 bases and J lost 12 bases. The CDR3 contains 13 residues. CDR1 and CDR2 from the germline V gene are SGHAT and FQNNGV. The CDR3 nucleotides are TGTGCCAGCAGCATACTAGCGGGGGAACCGCAGTTCTTC. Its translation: CASSILAGEPQFF.

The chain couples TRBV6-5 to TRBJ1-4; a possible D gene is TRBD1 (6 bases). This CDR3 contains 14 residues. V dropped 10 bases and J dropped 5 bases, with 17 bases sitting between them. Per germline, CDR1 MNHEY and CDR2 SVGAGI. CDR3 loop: CAINSGTKNEKLFF. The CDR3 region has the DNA TGTGCCATCAACTCCGGGACAAAAAATGAAAAACTGTTTTTT.

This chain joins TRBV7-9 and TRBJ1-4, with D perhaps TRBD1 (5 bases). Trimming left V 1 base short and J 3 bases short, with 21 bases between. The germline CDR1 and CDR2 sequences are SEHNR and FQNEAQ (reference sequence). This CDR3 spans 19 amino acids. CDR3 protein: CASSLVKGNPSLANEKLFF. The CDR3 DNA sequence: TGTGCCAGCAGCTTAGTAAAGGGGAATCCTTCGTTGGCTAATGAAAAACTGTTTTTT.